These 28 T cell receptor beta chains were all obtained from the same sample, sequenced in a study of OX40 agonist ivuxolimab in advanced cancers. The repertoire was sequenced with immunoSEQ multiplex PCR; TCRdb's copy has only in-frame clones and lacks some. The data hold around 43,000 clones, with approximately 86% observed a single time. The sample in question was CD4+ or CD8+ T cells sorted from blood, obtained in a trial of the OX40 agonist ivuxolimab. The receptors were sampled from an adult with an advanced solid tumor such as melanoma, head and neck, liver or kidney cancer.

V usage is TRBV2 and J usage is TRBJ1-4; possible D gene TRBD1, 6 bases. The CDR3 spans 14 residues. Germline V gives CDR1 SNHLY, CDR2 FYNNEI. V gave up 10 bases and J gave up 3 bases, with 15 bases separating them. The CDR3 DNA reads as TGTGCCATCAGGGGTATTGGGGCTAATGAAAAACTGTTTTTT. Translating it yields CAIRGIGANEKLFF.

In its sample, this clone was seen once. The DNA for the CDR3 is TGTGCCAGCAGGGTTAGCGGGAACACCGGGGAGCTGTTTTTT. Protein sequence: CASRVSGNTGELFF. The gene calls are TRBV2 and TRBJ2-2; possibly TRBD2 for D (6 bases). Germline V gene sequence: CDR1 SNHLY, CDR2 FYNNEI. The ends were cut back, 6 bases at V and 1 base at J, with 9 bases in the middle. The CDR3 length is 14 residues.

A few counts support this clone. The DNA for the CDR3 is TGTGCCAGCAGACCTCGCCCCAGCTCCTACAATGAGCAGTTCTTC. Its translation: CASRPRPSSYNEQFF. The chain carries TRBV11-2 and TRBJ2-1; D unclear. Germline V gene lookup returns CDR1 SGHAT and CDR2 FQNNGV. Trimming left V 6 bases short and J 0 bases short, with 12 bases between. This CDR3 contains 15 residues.

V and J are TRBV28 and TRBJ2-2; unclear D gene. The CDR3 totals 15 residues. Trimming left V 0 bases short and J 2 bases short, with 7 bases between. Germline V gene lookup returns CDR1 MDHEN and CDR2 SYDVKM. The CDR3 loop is CASSLWAVNTGELFF. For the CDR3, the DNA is TGTGCCAGCAGTTTATGGGCGGTAAACACCGGGGAGCTGTTTTTT.

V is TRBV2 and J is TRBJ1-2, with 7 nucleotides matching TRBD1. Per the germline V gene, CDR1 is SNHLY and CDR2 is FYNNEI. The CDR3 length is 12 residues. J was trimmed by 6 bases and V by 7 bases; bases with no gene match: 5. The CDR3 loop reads CASIRGVDGYTF. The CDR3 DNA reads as TGTGCCAGCATCAGGGGGGTCGATGGCTACACCTTC.

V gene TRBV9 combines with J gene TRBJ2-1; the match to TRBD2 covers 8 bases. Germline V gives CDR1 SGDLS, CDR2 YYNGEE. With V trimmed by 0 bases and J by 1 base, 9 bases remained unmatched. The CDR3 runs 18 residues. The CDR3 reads CASSVDPAGVSSYNEQFF. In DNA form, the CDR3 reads TGTGCCAGCAGCGTAGACCCAGCGGGAGTTAGTTCCTACAATGAGCAGTTCTTC.

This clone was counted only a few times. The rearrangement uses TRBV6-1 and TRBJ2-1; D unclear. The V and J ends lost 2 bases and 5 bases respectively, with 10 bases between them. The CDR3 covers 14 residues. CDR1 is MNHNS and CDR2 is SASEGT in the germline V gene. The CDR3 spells CASSESITNNEQFF. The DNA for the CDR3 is TGTGCCAGCAGTGAAAGTATAACAAACAATGAGCAGTTCTTC.

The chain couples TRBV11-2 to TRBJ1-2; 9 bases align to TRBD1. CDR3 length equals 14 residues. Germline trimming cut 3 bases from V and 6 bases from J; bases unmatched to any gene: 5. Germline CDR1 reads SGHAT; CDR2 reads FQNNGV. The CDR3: CASSLGQGTDGYTF. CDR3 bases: TGTGCCAGCAGCTTGGGACAGGGAACGGATGGCTACACCTTC.

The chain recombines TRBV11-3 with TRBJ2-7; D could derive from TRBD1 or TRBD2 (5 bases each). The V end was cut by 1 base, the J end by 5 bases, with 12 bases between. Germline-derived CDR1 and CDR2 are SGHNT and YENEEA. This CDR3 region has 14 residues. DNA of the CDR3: TGTGCCAGCAGCTTAGGGGGGTTTCCCAACGAGCAGTACTTC. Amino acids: CASSLGGFPNEQYF.

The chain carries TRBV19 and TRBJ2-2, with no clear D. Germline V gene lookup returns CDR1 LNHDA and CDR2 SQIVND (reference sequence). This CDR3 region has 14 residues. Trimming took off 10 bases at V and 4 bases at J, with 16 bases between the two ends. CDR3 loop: CANQLTPTTGELFF. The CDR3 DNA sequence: TGTGCCAATCAACTGACTCCAACCACCGGGGAGCTGTTTTTT.

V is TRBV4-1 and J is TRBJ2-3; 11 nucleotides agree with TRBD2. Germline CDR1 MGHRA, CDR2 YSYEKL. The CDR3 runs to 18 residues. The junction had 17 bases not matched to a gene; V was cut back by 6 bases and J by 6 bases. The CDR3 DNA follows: TGCGCCAGCAGTCACCGCCGGGCTAGCGGGAGGAGTTACGATACGCAGTATTTT. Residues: CASSHRRASGRSYDTQYF.

This CDR3 is CASSPRDYGPNYNEQFF. CDR3 nucleotide sequence: TGTGCCAGCAGCCCCCGGGACTACGGGCCAAACTACAATGAGCAGTTCTTC. This sequence joins TRBV9 and TRBJ2-1, with TRBD2 identical over 7 bases. Trimming cost V 4 bases and J 3 bases; bases outside gene matches: 13. CDR3 length: 17 residues. Germline-derived CDR1 and CDR2 are SGDLS and YYNGEE.

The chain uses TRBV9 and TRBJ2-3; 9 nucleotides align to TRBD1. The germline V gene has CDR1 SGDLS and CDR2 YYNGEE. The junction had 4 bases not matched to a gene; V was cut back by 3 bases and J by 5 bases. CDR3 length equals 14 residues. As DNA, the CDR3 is TGTGCCAGCAGCGCCGGGACAGGGAAAGATACGCAGTATTTT. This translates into CASSAGTGKDTQYF.

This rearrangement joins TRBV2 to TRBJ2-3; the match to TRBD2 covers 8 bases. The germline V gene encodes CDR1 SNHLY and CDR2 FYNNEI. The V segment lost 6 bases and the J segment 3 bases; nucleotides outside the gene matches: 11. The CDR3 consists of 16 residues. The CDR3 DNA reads TGTGCCAGCAGAACTAGCGGACACGGCAGGACAGATACGCAGTATTTT. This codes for CASRTSGHGRTDTQYF.

CDR3 nucleotide sequence: TGTGCCAGCAGCTTCCGGGACACCGGGGAGCTGTTTTTT. It encodes CASSFRDTGELFF. The chain is built from TRBV5-5 and TRBJ2-2; D not resolved. The CDR3 is 13 amino acids. Trimming took off 2 bases at V and 3 bases at J, with 5 bases between the two ends. Germline values: CDR1 SGHKS, CDR2 YYEKEE (reference sequence).

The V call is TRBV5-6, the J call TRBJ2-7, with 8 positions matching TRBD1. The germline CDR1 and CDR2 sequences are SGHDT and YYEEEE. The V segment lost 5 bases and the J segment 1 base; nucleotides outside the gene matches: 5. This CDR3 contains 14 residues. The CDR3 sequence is CASSRTGTSYEQYF. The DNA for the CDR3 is TGTGCCAGCAGTCGGACAGGGACATCCTACGAGCAGTACTTC.

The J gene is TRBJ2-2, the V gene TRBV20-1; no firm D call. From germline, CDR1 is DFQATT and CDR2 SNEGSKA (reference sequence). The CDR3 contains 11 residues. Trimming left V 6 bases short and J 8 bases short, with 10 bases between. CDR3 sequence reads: CSAAAIGELFF. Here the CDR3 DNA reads TGCAGTGCCGCCGCCATAGGGGAGCTGTTTTTT.

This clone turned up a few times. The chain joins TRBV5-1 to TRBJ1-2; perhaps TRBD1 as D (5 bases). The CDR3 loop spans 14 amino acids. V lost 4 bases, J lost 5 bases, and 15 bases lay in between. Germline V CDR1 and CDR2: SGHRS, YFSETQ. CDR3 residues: CASSIAGGEYGYTF. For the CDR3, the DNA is TGCGCCAGCAGCATCGCGGGGGGAGAATATGGCTACACCTTC.

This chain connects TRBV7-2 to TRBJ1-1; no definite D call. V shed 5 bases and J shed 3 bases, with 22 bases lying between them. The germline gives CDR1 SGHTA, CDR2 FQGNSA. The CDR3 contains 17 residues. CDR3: CASSPPTRTGRDTEAFF. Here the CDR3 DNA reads TGTGCCAGCAGCCCTCCCACTCGGACCGGGCGGGACACTGAAGCTTTCTTT.

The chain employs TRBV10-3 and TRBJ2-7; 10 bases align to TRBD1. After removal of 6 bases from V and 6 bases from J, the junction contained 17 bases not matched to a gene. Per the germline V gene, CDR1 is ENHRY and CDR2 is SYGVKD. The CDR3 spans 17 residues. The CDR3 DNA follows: TGTGCCATCAGGATTTCATCGGACAGGGGGAAGTACAGCGAGCAGTACTTC. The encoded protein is CAIRISSDRGKYSEQYF.

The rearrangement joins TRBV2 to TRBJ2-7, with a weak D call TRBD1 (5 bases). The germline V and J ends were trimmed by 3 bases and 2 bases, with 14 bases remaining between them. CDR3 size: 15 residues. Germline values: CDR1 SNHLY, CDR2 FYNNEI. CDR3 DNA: TGTGCCAGCAGTGATATACAGGCGTCGCCCTACGAGCAGTACTTC. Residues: CASSDIQASPYEQYF.

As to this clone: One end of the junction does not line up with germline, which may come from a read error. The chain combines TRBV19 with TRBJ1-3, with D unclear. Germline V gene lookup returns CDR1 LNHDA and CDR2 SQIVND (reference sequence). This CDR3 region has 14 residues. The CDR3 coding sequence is TGTACCAGTAGTGCCGGATGGGCTGGAAACACCATATATTTT. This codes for CTSSAGWAGNTIYF.

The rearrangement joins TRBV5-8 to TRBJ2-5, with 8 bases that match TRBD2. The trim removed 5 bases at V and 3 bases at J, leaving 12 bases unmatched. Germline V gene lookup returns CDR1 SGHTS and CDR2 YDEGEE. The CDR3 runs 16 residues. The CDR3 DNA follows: TGTGCCAGCAGTCCCGGGACTAGTATAGTCGAAGAGACCCAGTACTTC. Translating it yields CASSPGTSIVEETQYF.

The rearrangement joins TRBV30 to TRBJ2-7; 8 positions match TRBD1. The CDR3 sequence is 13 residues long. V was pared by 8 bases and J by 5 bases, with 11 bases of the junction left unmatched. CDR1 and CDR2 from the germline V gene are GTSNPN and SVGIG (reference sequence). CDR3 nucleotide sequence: TGTGCCCTACGACAGGGGTTAAGGAACGAGCAGTACTTC. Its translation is CALRQGLRNEQYF.

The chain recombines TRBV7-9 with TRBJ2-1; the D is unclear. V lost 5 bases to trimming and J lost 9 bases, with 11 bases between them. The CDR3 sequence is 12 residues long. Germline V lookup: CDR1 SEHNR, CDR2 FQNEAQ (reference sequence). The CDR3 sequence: CASSPRTSEQFF. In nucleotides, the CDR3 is TGTGCCAGCAGCCCCCGGACGTCTGAGCAGTTCTTC.

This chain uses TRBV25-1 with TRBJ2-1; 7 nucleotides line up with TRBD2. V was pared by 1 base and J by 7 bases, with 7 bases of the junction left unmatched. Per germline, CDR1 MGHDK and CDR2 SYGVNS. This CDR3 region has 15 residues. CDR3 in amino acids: CASSEFLAAANEQFF. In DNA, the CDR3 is TGTGCCAGCAGTGAATTTCTAGCGGCGGCGAATGAGCAGTTCTTC.

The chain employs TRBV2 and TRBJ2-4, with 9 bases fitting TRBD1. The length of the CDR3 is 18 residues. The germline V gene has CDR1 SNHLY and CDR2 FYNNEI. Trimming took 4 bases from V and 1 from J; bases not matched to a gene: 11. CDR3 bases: TGTGCCAGCAGTGCGTCCCGGGACAGGGCAGGGGCCAAAAACATTCAGTACTTC. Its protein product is CASSASRDRAGAKNIQYF.

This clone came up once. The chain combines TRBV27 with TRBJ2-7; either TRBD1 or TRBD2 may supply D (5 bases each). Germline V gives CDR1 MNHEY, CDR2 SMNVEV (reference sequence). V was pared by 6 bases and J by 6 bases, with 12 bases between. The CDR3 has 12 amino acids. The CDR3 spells CASSPPGREQYF. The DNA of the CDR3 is TGTGCCAGCAGCCCCCCGGGGCGCGAGCAGTACTTC.